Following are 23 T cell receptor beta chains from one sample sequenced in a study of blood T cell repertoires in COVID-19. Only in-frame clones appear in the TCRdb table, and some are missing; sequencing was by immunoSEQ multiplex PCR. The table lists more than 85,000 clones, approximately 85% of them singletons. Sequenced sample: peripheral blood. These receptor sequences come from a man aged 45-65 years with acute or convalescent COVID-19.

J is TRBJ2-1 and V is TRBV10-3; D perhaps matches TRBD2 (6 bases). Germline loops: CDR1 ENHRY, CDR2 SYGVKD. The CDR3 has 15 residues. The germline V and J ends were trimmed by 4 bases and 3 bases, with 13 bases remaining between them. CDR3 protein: CAISVDGGIYNEQFF. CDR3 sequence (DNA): TGTGCCATCAGTGTGGATGGCGGGATCTACAATGAGCAGTTCTTC.

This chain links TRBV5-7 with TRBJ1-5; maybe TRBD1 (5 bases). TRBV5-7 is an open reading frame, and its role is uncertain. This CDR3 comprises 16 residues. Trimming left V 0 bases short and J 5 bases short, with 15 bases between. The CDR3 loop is CASSLENFRGDQPQHF. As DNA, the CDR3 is TGTGCCAGCAGCTTGGAGAATTTCCGGGGGGATCAGCCCCAGCATTTT.

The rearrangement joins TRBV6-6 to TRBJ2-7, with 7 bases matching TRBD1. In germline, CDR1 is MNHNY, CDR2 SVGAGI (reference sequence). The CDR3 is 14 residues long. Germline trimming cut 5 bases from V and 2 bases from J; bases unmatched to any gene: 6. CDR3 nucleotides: TGTGCCAGCAGTCAACAGGGGCTGACCTACGAGCAGTACTTC. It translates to CASSQQGLTYEQYF.

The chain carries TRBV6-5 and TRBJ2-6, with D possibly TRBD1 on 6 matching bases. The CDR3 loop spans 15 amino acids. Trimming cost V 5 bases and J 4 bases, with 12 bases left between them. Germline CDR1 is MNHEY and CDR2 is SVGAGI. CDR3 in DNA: TGTGCCAGCAGTATCACAGGGCCCGGGGCCAACGTCCTGACTTTC. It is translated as CASSITGPGANVLTF.

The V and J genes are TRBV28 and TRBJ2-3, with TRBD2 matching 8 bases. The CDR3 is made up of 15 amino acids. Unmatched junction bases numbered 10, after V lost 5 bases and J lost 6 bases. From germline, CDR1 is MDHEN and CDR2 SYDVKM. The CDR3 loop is CASSTAGTRGDTQYF. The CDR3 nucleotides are TGTGCCAGCAGTACTGCCGGGACTAGGGGGGATACGCAGTATTTT.

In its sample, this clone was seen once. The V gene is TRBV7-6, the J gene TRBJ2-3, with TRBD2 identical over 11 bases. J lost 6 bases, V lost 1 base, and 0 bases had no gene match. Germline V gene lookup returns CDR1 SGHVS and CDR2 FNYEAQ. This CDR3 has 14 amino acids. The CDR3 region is CASSLGTSGDTQYF. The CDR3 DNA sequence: TGTGCCAGCAGCTTAGGGACTAGCGGGGATACGCAGTATTTT.

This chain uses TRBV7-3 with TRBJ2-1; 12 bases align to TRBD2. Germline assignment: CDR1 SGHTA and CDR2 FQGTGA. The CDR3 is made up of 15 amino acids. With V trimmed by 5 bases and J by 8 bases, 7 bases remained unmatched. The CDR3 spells CASSLGLAGGHEQFF. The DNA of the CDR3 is TGTGCCAGCAGCCTGGGGCTAGCGGGGGGGCATGAGCAGTTCTTC.

This CDR3 reads CGTGFGEKLFF. In DNA, the CDR3 is TGTGGAACAGGGTTTGGAGAAAAACTGTTTTTT. This chain connects TRBV25-1 to TRBJ1-4; weak D call: TRBD1 (6 bases). Germline CDR1 MGHDK, CDR2 SYGVNS. CDR3 length: 11 amino acids.

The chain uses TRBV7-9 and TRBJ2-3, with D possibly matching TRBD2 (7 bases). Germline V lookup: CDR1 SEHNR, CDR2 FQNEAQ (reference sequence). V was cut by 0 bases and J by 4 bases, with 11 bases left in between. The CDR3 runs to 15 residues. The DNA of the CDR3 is TGTGCCAGCAGCTTAGCGGGGGGGCCGGCAGATACGCAGTATTTT. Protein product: CASSLAGGPADTQYF. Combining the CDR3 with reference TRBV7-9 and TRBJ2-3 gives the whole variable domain DTGVSQNPRHKITKRGQNVTFRCDPISEHNRLYWYRQTLGQGPEFLTYFQNEAQLEKSRLLSDRFSAERPKGSFSTLEIQRTEQGDSAMYLCASSLAGGPADTQYFGPGTRLTVL.

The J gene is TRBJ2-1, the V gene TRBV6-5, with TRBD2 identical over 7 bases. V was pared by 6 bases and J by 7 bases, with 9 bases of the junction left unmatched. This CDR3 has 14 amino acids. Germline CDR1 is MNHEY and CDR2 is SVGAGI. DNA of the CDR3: TGTGCCAGCAGGGGAAGGGACTACAAAAATGAGCAGTTCTTC. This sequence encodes CASRGRDYKNEQFF.

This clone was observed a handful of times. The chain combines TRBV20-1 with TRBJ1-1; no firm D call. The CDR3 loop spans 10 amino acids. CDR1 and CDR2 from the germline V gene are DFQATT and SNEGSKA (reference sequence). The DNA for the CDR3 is TGCAGCGTGCGGGGAGGCAGAGCTTTCTTT. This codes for CSVRGGRAFF.

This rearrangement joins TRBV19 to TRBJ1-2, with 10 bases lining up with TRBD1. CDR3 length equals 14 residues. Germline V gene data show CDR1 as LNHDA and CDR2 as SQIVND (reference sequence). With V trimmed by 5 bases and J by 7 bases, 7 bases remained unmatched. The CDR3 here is CASSPRQGAGGYTF. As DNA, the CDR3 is TGTGCCAGTAGTCCGAGACAGGGGGCTGGTGGCTACACCTTC.

The CDR3 loop is CASSQDPPGLSAYGYTF. The CDR3 coding sequence is TGTGCCAGCAGCCAAGATCCCCCAGGGCTGAGTGCCTATGGCTACACCTTC. The chain carries TRBV14 and TRBJ1-2; D perhaps matches TRBD1 (5 bases). The V and J ends lost 0 bases and 4 bases respectively, with 18 bases between them. The CDR3 runs to 17 residues. CDR1 and CDR2 from the germline V gene are SGHDN and FVKESK.

The CDR3 loop reads CASSFSSTGKGYFYEQYF. In DNA, the CDR3 is TGTGCCAGCAGCTTCAGTTCGACAGGAAAAGGGTATTTCTACGAGCAGTACTTC. The chain links TRBV5-6 to TRBJ2-7; TRBD1 might be the D (6 bases). There are 18 residues in the CDR3. The germline V gene encodes CDR1 SGHDT and CDR2 YYEEEE. V gave up 2 bases and J gave up 3 bases, with 24 bases separating them.

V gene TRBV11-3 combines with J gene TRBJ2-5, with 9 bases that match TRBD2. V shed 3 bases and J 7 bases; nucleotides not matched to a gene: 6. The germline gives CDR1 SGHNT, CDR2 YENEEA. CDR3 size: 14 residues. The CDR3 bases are TGTGCCAGCAGCTTTAGCGGGGGCTCGGGGACCCAGTACTTC. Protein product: CASSFSGGSGTQYF.

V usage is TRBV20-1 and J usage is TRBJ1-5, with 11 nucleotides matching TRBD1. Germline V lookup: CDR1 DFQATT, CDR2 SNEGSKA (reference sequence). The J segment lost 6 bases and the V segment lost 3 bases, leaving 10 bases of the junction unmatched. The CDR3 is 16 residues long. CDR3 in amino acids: CSASVGQGVLSQPQHF. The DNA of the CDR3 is TGCAGTGCTAGTGTGGGACAGGGGGTTTTAAGTCAGCCCCAGCATTTT.

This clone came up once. CDR3 coding DNA: TGTGCCAGCAGCTTGGCTAGCGGGAGAAATACGCAGTATTTT. Translating gives CASSLASGRNTQYF. This chain uses TRBV13 with TRBJ2-3, with TRBD2 matching 10 bases. CDR1 is PRHDT, CDR2 FYEKMQ, per germline (reference sequence). The trim removed 3 bases at V and 7 bases at J, leaving 4 bases unmatched. The CDR3 is made up of 14 amino acids. The whole variable domain, remainder taken from reference TRBV13 and TRBJ2-3, is AAGVIQSPRHLIKEKRETATLKCYPIPRHDTVYWYQQGPGQDPQFLISFYEKMQSDKGSIPDRFSAQQFSDYHSELNMSSLELGDSALYFCASSLASGRNTQYFGPGTRLTVL.

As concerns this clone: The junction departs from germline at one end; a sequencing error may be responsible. CDR3 DNA: TGTGCCAGTAGTACAACCGGGACAGGGGGTCGGCAACACTTC. It translates to CASSTTGTGGRQHF. J is TRBJ2-7 and V is TRBV19; 11 bases are shared with TRBD1. Germline CDR1 LNHDA, CDR2 SQIVND (reference sequence). This CDR3 comprises 14 residues.

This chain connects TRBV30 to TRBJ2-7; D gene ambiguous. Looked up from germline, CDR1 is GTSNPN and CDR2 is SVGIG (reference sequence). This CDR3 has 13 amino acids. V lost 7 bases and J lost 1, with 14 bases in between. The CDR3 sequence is CASFRVPSYEQYF. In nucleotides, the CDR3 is TGTGCCTCCTTCCGAGTACCTTCCTACGAGCAGTACTTC.

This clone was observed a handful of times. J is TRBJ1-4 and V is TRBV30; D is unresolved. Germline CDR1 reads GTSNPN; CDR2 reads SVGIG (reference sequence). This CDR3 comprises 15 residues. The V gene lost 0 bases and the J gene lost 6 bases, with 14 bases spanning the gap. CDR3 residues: CAWSVLGLRHEKLFF. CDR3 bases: TGTGCCTGGAGTGTACTGGGCCTCAGACATGAAAAACTGTTTTTT.

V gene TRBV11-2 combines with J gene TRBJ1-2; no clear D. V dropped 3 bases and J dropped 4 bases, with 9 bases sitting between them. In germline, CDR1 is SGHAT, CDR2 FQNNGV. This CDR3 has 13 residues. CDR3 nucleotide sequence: TGTGCCAGCAGCTTGACTCGGGGCTATGGCTACACCTTC. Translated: CASSLTRGYGYTF.

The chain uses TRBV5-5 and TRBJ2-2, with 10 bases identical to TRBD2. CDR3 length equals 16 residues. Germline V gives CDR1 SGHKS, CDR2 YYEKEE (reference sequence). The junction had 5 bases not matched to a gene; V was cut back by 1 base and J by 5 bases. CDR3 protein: CASSLTPAGGTGELFF. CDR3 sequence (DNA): TGTGCCAGCAGCTTGACGCCAGCGGGGGGGACCGGGGAGCTGTTTTTT.

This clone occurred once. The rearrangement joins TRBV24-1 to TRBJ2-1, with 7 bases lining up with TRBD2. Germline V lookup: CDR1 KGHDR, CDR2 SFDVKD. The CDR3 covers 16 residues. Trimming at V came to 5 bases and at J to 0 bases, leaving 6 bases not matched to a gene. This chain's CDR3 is CATSGITSDSYNEQFF. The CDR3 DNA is TGTGCCACCAGTGGGATCACTAGCGACTCCTACAATGAGCAGTTCTTC.